These 6 T cell receptor beta chains share one sample of origin, sequenced in a study of identical twins. TCRdb processed the 5' RACE reads anew with MiXCR; each CDR3 protein has one entry. The sample contains about 720,000 distinct CDR3 sequences, about 18% of which appear only once. Another study also made use of these data, one on T cells expressing NK-cell markers.

The sequenced sample was PBMCs. Source of these receptors: a young woman in good health.

The chain is built from TRBV7-9 and TRBJ2-5; the D is unclear. This CDR3 has 13 residues. Germline CDR1 and CDR2: SEHNR and FQNEAQ (reference sequence). The germline V and J ends were trimmed by 5 bases and 6 bases, with 13 bases remaining between them. CDR3 coding DNA: TGTGCCAGCAGCCCGCCCCTTCGGAAGACCCAGTACTTC. This gives the protein CASSPPLRKTQYF.

This clonotype was detected only a few times. The chain has TRBV10-3 and TRBJ1-6, with D maybe TRBD1 (6 bases). CDR3 length: 15 amino acids. Looked up from germline, CDR1 is ENHRY and CDR2 is SYGVKD. Trimming took 3 bases from V and 1 from J, leaving 7 bases between them. CDR3 region: CAISDGQSYNSPLHF. In nucleotides, the CDR3 is TGTGCCATCAGTGATGGACAGTCCTATAATTCACCCCTCCACTTT.

This clonotype was found a few times. The genes are TRBV5-1 and TRBJ2-2; D is ambiguous. Between the trimmed V and J ends, which lost 6 bases and 7 bases, there was a span of 16 bases. Germline values: CDR1 SGHRS, CDR2 YFSETQ. The CDR3 sequence is 14 residues long. CDR3 bases: TGCGCCAGCATCCCCCCGGCCATGGGCGGGGAGCTGTTTTTT. Its translation is CASIPPAMGGELFF.

The chain couples TRBV5-1 to TRBJ1-4, with D perhaps matching TRBD1 (6 bases). CDR3 length: 16 residues. Germline CDR1 is SGHRS and CDR2 is YFSETQ. V lost 0 bases and J lost 8, with 17 bases in between. This chain's CDR3 is CASSLVGGSFTEKLFF. The CDR3 DNA is TGCGCCAGCAGCTTGGTAGGGGGAAGTTTTACGGAAAAACTGTTTTTT.

V usage is TRBV6-1 and J usage is TRBJ2-5; D tentatively fits TRBD1 or TRBD2 (5 bases each). Trimming removed 5 bases from V and 3 bases from J, with 13 bases in between. The CDR3 totals 14 residues. Germline loops: CDR1 MNHNS, CDR2 SASEGT. CDR3 loop: CASSPGRLKETQYF. The CDR3 DNA reads TGTGCCAGCAGTCCGGGACGTCTTAAAGAGACCCAGTACTTC.

The chain joins TRBV6-2 or TRBV6-3 to TRBJ2-3; maybe TRBD1 (5 bases). Looked up from germline, CDR1 is MNHEY and CDR2 is SVGEGT. The CDR3 has 18 amino acids. V gave up 0 bases and J gave up 6 bases, with 22 bases separating them. DNA of the CDR3: TGTGCCAGCAGTTACTCGACCGACAGCCCTGGCCATGAGGATACGCAGTATTTT. Its protein product is CASSYSTDSPGHEDTQYF.